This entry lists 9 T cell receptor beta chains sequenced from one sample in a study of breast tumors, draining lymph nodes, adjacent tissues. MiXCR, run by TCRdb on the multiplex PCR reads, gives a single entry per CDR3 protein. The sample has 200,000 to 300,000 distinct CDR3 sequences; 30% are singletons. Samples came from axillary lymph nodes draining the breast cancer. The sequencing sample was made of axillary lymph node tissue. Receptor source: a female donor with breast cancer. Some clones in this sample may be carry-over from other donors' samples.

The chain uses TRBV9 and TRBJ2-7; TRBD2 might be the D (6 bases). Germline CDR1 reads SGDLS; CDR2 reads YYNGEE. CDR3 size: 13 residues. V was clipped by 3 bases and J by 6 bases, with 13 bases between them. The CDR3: CASSGRGTTEQYF. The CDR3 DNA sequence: TGTGCCAGCAGCGGACGGGGGACCACCGAGCAGTACTTC.

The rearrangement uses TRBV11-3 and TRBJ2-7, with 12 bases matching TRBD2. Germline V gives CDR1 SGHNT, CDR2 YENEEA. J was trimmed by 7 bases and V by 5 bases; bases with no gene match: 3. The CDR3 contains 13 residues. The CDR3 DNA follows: TGTGCCAGCAGCCCACTAGCGGGAGGAGAGCAGTACTTC. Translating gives CASSPLAGGEQYF.

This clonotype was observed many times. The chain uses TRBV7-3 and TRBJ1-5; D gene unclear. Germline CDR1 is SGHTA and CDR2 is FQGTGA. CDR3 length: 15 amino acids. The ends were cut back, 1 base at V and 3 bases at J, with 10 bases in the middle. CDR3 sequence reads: CASSLRVQINQPQHF. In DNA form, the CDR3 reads TGTGCCAGCAGCTTAAGAGTTCAGATCAATCAGCCCCAGCATTTT.

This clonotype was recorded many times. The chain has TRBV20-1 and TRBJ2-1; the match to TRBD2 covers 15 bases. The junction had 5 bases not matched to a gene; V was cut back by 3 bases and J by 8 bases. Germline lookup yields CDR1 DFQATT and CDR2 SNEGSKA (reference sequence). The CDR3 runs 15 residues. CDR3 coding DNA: TGCAGTGCTAGGGGACTAGCGGGAGGCGGCGATGAGCAGTTCTTC. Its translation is CSARGLAGGGDEQFF.

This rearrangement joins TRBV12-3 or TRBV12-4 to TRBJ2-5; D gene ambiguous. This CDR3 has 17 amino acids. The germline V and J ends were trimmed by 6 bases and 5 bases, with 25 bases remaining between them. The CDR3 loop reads CASRGNKNQDDEETQYF. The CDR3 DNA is TGTGCCAGCAGGGGGAACAAAAACCAAGACGACGAGGAGACCCAGTACTTC.

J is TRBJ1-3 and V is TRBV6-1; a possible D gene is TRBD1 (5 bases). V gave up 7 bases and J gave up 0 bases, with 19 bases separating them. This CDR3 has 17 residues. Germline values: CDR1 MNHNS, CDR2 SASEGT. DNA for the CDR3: TGTGCCAGCAATCCACGCTCCACAGGAACCTCTGGAAACACCATATATTTT. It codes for CASNPRSTGTSGNTIYF.

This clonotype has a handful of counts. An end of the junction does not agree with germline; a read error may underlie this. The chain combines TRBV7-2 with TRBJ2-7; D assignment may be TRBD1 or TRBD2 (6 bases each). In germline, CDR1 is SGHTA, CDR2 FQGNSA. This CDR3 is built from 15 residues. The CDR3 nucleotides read TGTGCCAGCAGCTTTGGCGGGACAAGGTTCTACGAGCAGCACTTC. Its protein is CASSFGGTRFYEQHF.

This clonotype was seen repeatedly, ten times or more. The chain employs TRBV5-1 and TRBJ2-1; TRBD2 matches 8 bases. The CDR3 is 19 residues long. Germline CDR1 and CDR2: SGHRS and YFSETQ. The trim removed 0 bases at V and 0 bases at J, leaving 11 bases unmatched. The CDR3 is CASSLGPPSGFSSYNEQFF. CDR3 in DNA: TGCGCCAGCAGCTTGGGTCCCCCTAGCGGGTTCAGCTCCTACAATGAGCAGTTCTTC.

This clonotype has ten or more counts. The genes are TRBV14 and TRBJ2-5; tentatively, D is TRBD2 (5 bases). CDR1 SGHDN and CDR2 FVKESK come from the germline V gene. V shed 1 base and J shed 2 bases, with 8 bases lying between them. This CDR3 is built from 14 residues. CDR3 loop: CASSQAGIQETQYF. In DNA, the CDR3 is TGTGCCAGCAGCCAAGCGGGGATACAAGAGACCCAGTACTTC.